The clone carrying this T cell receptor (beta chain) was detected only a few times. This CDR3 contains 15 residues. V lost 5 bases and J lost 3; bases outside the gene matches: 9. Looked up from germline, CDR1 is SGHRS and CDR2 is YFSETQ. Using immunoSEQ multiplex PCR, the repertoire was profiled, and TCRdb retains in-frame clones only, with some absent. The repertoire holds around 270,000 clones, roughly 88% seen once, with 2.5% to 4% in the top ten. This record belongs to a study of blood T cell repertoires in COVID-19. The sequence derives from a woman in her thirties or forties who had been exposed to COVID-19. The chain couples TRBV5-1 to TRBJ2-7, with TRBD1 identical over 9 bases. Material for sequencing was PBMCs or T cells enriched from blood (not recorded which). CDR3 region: CASRITGGAGYEQYF. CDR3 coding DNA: TGCGCCAGCAGAATAACAGGGGGCGCGGGCTACGAGCAGTACTTC.